Below are 22 T cell receptor beta chains sequenced from a single sample in a study of early T cells in non-severe SARS-CoV-2 infection (dated by TCRdb to the early 2020s). Receptors were amplified or captured by 5' RACE. Reads for this sample came from a NextSeq 500. TCRdb reprocessed the public reads (quality trimming at Q25 with fastp, clone calling with MiXCR) and kept in-frame beta chains. All rows with the same CDR3 protein become a single entry with the most common DNA and genes. The sample table holds about 70,000 distinct CDR3 sequences, of which about 4.9% were seen once. Of the sample, roughly 3.6% falls within the top ten clones. This specimen was whole blood, taken at baseline. Receptors were obtained from an adult who was a healthcare worker with PCR-confirmed SARS-CoV-2 infection or an uninfected control (not recorded which). The donor label of this sample is uncertain.

This clonotype appeared many times. V and J are TRBV24-1 and TRBJ1-2; 8 bases agree with TRBD1. The CDR3 extends over 16 amino acids. The V segment lost 4 bases and the J segment 2 bases; nucleotides outside the gene matches: 8. Germline V gene lookup returns CDR1 KGHDR and CDR2 SFDVKD. The CDR3 nucleotides are TGTGCCACCAGTGACCCGTCCCGGACAGGGAACTATGGCTACACCTTC. This codes for CATSDPSRTGNYGYTF.

The sample holds many counts of this clonotype. V usage is TRBV20-1 and J usage is TRBJ2-5, with 8 bases aligning to TRBD2. This CDR3 region has 16 residues. The germline V gene encodes CDR1 DFQATT and CDR2 SNEGSKA (reference sequence). Trimming cost V 0 bases and J 5 bases; bases outside gene matches: 11. The DNA for the CDR3 is TGCAGTGCTAGAGATCCAGCGGGGGTTTTAGAGGAGACCCAGTACTTC. Amino acids: CSARDPAGVLEETQYF.

There are many counts of this clonotype. This rearrangement joins TRBV11-2 to TRBJ1-1; D is possibly TRBD1 (5 bases). Deletions cut 6 bases from V and 0 bases from J, with 8 bases between. The CDR3 has 13 residues. Germline V lookup: CDR1 SGHAT, CDR2 FQNNGV. This CDR3 is CASRSTVNTEAFF. The CDR3 DNA reads as TGTGCCAGCAGATCGACAGTGAACACTGAAGCTTTCTTT.

This clonotype was seen more than once but under ten times. This chain joins TRBV6-6 and TRBJ1-1; D might be TRBD1 (6 bases). Trimming took off 6 bases at V and 2 bases at J, with 7 bases between the two ends. Germline CDR1 reads MNHNY; CDR2 reads SVGAGI (reference sequence). This CDR3 region has 12 residues. CDR3 nucleotide sequence: TGTGCCAGCAGGGGACATAACACTGAAGCTTTCTTT. Protein product: CASRGHNTEAFF.

This clonotype came up many times. The gene calls are TRBV12-3 or TRBV12-4 and TRBJ1-3, with 12 nucleotides matching TRBD1. This CDR3 has 14 residues. J gave up 4 bases and V 6 bases, and 1 base lay outside the gene matches. CDR3 coding DNA: TGTGCCAGCAGGGGACAGGGGGCGGGAAACACCATATATTTT. Translation gives CASRGQGAGNTIYF.

In its sample, this clonotype was seen many times. The rearrangement links TRBV7-6 to TRBJ1-6, with 7 bases aligning to TRBD1. V dropped 0 bases and J dropped 7; count of bases not matched to a gene: 3. Per the germline V gene, CDR1 is SGHVS and CDR2 is FNYEAQ. The CDR3 totals 15 residues. The CDR3 coding sequence is TGTGCCAGCAGCTTAGCGACAGGGTCCAATTCACCCCTCCACTTT. Residues: CASSLATGSNSPLHF.

This clonotype has ten or more counts. The DNA for the CDR3 is TGTGCCAGCAGCTTAGCTCAGACAGGAGGTGGCTACACCTTC. Protein product: CASSLAQTGGGYTF. The V and J genes are TRBV7-8 and TRBJ1-2; possibly TRBD1 for D (6 bases). The V gene lost 0 bases and the J gene lost 7 bases, with 12 bases spanning the gap. The germline V gene has CDR1 SGHVS and CDR2 FQNEAQ. CDR3 length: 14 amino acids. Full variable domain (outside the CDR3, taken from reference TRBV7-8 and TRBJ1-2): GAGVSQSPRYKVAKRGQDVALRCDPISGHVSLFWYQQALGQGPEFLTYFQNEAQLDKSGLPSDRFFAERPEGSVSTLKIQRTQQEDSAVYLCASSLAQTGGGYTFGSGTRLTVV.

As concerns this clonotype: Possible read error: a much larger clone is one base away. The rearrangement links TRBV5-1 to TRBJ2-7; the D gene is possibly TRBD1 (5 bases). The germline gives CDR1 SGHRS, CDR2 YFSETQ. Trimming took 4 bases from V and 5 from J, leaving 16 bases between them. The CDR3 extends over 14 amino acids. CDR3 amino acids: CASSRSGQAHEQYF. The CDR3 DNA follows: TGCGCCAGCAGCCGTTCCGGACAAGCCCACGAGCAGTACTTC. The variable domain in full, with the rest retrieved from reference TRBV5-1 and TRBJ2-7, is KAGVTQTPRYLIKTRGQQVTLSCSPISGHRSVSWYQQTPGQGLQFLFEYFSETQRNKGNFPGRFSGRQFSNSRSEMNVSTLELGDSALYLCASSRSGQAHEQYFGPGTRLTVT.

The chain is built from TRBV11-3 and TRBJ2-2; no clear D. Trimming left V 5 bases short and J 4 bases short, with 5 bases between. The CDR3 totals 12 residues. Looked up from germline, CDR1 is SGHNT and CDR2 is YENEEA. CDR3 coding DNA: TGTGCCAGCAGCAAAGCCACCGGGGAGCTGTTTTTT. Encoded protein: CASSKATGELFF.

This clonotype turned up a few times. The V call is TRBV18, the J call TRBJ1-4, with D possibly matching TRBD1 (6 bases). Trimming shortened V by 6 bases and J by 6 bases, and 17 bases separated the two germline ends. This CDR3 spans 15 amino acids. Germline-derived CDR1 and CDR2 are KGHSH and LQKENI. CDR3 protein: CASSRGRGAHEKLFF. DNA for the CDR3: TGTGCCAGCTCCCGCGGAAGGGGGGCGCATGAAAAACTGTTTTTT.

This clonotype occurred a few times. V usage is TRBV18 and J usage is TRBJ2-1; 10 bases fit TRBD2. This CDR3 comprises 15 residues. Losses at the gene ends were 4 bases for V and 7 bases for J; bases not matched to a gene: 7. CDR1 and CDR2 from the germline V gene are KGHSH and LQKENI. The CDR3 bases are TGTGCCAGCTCACGGACTAGCGGTGCTGGGAATGAGCAGTTCTTC. Amino acids: CASSRTSGAGNEQFF.

This clonotype has ten or more counts. This chain joins TRBV10-3 and TRBJ1-5; D is possibly TRBD1 (6 bases). Per germline, CDR1 ENHRY and CDR2 SYGVKD. The CDR3 has 12 residues. The ends were cut back, 7 bases at V and 5 bases at J, with 9 bases in the middle. The CDR3: CAIKDRDQPQHF. The CDR3 coding sequence is TGTGCCATCAAGGACAGAGATCAGCCCCAGCATTTT.

This clonotype was recorded at least ten times. The chain is built from TRBV19 and TRBJ1-1, with 9 bases identical to TRBD1. This CDR3 spans 14 amino acids. J was trimmed by 4 bases and V by 3 bases; bases with no gene match: 3. Germline CDR1 and CDR2: LNHDA and SQIVND (reference sequence). The CDR3 coding sequence is TGTGCCAGTAGTATCGCGACAGGGGGCACTGAAGCTTTCTTT. The encoded protein is CASSIATGGTEAFF. Together with reference TRBV19 and TRBJ1-1, the CDR3 gives the full variable domain: DGGITQSPKYLFRKEGQNVTLSCEQNLNHDAMYWYRQDPGQGLRLIYYSQIVNDFQKGDIAEGYSVSREKKESFPLTVTSAQKNPTAFYLCASSIATGGTEAFFGQGTRLTVV.

A word on this clonotype: It may be a read error: a sequence one base away is much more abundant. The rearrangement uses TRBV12-3 or TRBV12-4 and TRBJ1-5; possible D gene TRBD1, 6 bases. The CDR3 loop spans 17 amino acids. CDR3 residues: CTSSLRDTLYSNQPQHF. For the CDR3, the DNA is TGTACCAGCAGTTTGAGGGACACACTTTATAGCAATCAGCCCCAGCATTTT.

This clonotype was counted ten times or more. The chain combines TRBV7-9 with TRBJ2-5, with D possibly being TRBD1 or TRBD2 (5 bases each). The CDR3 spans 12 residues. V lost 5 bases, J lost 2 bases, and 6 bases lay in between. The V gene's germline CDR1 is SEHNR and CDR2 FQNEAQ (reference sequence). As DNA, the CDR3 is TGTGCCAGCAGCGGGGGACAAGAGACCCAGTACTTC. Translating it yields CASSGGQETQYF.

This clonotype was detected many times. This chain uses TRBV5-5 with TRBJ1-6; 7 bases map to TRBD1. V gave up 2 bases and J gave up 7 bases; unmatched junction bases: 3. Germline V lookup: CDR1 SGHKS, CDR2 YYEKEE (reference sequence). The CDR3 contains 14 residues. The CDR3 loop is CASSLIQGNSPLHF. The CDR3 DNA reads as TGTGCCAGCAGCTTAATACAGGGGAATTCACCCCTCCACTTT.

This clonotype turned up a few times. The CDR3 DNA is TGTGCCAGCAGCTTAAACAGGGGGTCGTACGAGCAGTACTTC. It translates to CASSLNRGSYEQYF. The V and J genes are TRBV14 and TRBJ2-7; TRBD1 matches 8 bases. Per the germline V gene, CDR1 is SGHDN and CDR2 is FVKESK. This CDR3 region has 14 residues. After removal of 5 bases from V and 4 bases from J, the junction contained 7 bases not matched to a gene.

This chain connects TRBV3-1 to TRBJ2-7, with D perhaps matching TRBD2 (5 bases). CDR3 size: 14 residues. Germline CDR1 LGHDT, CDR2 YNNKEL (reference sequence). V was clipped by 4 bases and J by 3 bases, with 13 bases between them. Written as DNA, the CDR3 is TGTGCCAGCAGCCGACCCGGGAATTACTACGAGCAGTACTTC. This encodes CASSRPGNYYEQYF.

This sequence joins TRBV28 and TRBJ2-2, with D tentatively TRBD2 (6 bases). Trimming cost V 8 bases and J 0 bases, with 13 bases left between them. The germline CDR1 and CDR2 sequences are MDHEN and SYDVKM. The CDR3 has 15 amino acids. The CDR3 nucleotides read TGTGCCAGCGGCCGGGACTTTGCGAACACCGGGGAGCTGTTTTTT. Translation gives CASGRDFANTGELFF.

This clonotype was counted ten times or more. The chain is built from TRBV20-1 and TRBJ2-1; possibly TRBD1 or TRBD2 for D (5 bases each). The germline V and J ends were trimmed by 7 bases and 2 bases, with 15 bases remaining between them. This CDR3 has 14 amino acids. Germline CDR1 DFQATT, CDR2 SNEGSKA (reference sequence). CDR3 nucleotide sequence: TGCAGTGTTATCGGAGAGGGGACCTACAATGAGCAGTTCTTC. Its translation: CSVIGEGTYNEQFF.

This clonotype has just a few counts. This sequence joins TRBV20-1 and TRBJ2-4; no definite D call. Trimming stripped 5 bases from V and 10 bases from J, with 15 bases between. Germline V gene sequence: CDR1 DFQATT, CDR2 SNEGSKA (reference sequence). The CDR3 covers 12 residues. CDR3 sequence (DNA): TGCAGTGCTGGTTCTTCAATGGGGATTCAGTACTTC. Encoded protein: CSAGSSMGIQYF.

This clonotype was seen repeatedly, ten times or more. The chain combines TRBV19 with TRBJ2-3; 8 bases line up with TRBD1. CDR1 LNHDA and CDR2 SQIVND come from the germline V gene (reference sequence). This CDR3 is built from 15 residues. V was clipped by 4 bases and J by 3 bases; unmatched bases: 6. The chain's CDR3 is CASSTTGGTTDTQYF. The CDR3 DNA is TGTGCCAGTAGTACCACAGGGGGAACGACAGATACGCAGTATTTT.